The 26 T cell receptor beta chains below were found in one sample sequenced in a study of blood T cell repertoires in COVID-19. Generated by immunoSEQ multiplex PCR, the TCRdb table keeps only in-frame clones and is missing some. The table lists around 99,000 clones, 84% of them singletons, with around 4.2% in the top ten. Material for sequencing was peripheral blood. The origin of the receptors is a human donor in a cohort sampled during active COVID-19.

The chain employs TRBV5-1 and TRBJ2-3; TRBD2 matches 15 bases. The germline gives CDR1 SGHRS, CDR2 YFSETQ. Trimming took 4 bases from V and 0 from J; bases not matched to a gene: 12. The CDR3 totals 20 residues. The CDR3 here is CASSQGLAGGIMTSTDTQYF. The CDR3, as DNA: TGCGCCAGCAGCCAGGGACTAGCGGGAGGAATAATGACTAGCACAGATACGCAGTATTTT.

The CDR3 spells CASSPRGLAGVQETQYF. In DNA, the CDR3 is TGTGCCAGCAGCCCGAGGGGTCTAGCGGGAGTCCAAGAGACCCAGTACTTC. The V call is TRBV7-2, the J call TRBJ2-5; TRBD2 agrees at 10 bases. Trimming at V came to 5 bases and at J to 1 base, leaving 10 bases not matched to a gene. This CDR3 region has 17 residues. In germline, CDR1 is SGHTA, CDR2 FQGNSA.

The chain joins TRBV6-1 to TRBJ1-5; D is uncertain. Trimming took 2 bases from V and 8 from J, leaving 13 bases between them. Germline V CDR1 and CDR2: MNHNS, SASEGT. The CDR3 loop spans 14 amino acids. CDR3 region: CASSEPYLKEPQHF. CDR3 bases: TGTGCCAGCAGTGAACCCTATTTAAAAGAGCCCCAGCATTTT.

The chain recombines TRBV19 with TRBJ2-7; D perhaps matches TRBD2 (6 bases). Trimming took 0 bases from V and 2 from J, leaving 14 bases between them. The CDR3 totals 16 residues. Germline CDR1 LNHDA, CDR2 SQIVND (reference sequence). CDR3 region: CASSIDLAGSTYEQYF. The CDR3 DNA follows: TGTGCCAGTAGTATAGATTTGGCGGGATCAACCTACGAGCAGTACTTC.

The chain is built from TRBV25-1 and TRBJ2-3, with TRBD1 matching over 8 bases. The germline gives CDR1 MGHDK, CDR2 SYGVNS. The CDR3 extends over 16 amino acids. Trimming cost V 0 bases and J 5 bases; bases outside gene matches: 7. The CDR3 here is CASSEYNQGARDTQYF. CDR3 coding DNA: TGTGCCAGCAGTGAATATAACCAGGGGGCGAGAGATACGCAGTATTTT.

This chain joins TRBV11-1 and TRBJ2-1, with 9 positions matching TRBD2. The CDR3 loop spans 15 amino acids. The germline gives CDR1 SGHAT, CDR2 FQDESV (reference sequence). V gave up 3 bases and J gave up 10 bases; unmatched junction bases: 10. The CDR3 region is CASSFGVAGAREQFF. The CDR3 nucleotides read TGTGCCAGCAGCTTTGGCGTAGCGGGAGCTCGAGAGCAGTTCTTC.

This chain links TRBV24-1 with TRBJ2-1, with TRBD2 matching 12 bases. J was trimmed by 5 bases and V by 4 bases; bases with no gene match: 8. Per germline, CDR1 KGHDR and CDR2 SFDVKD. The CDR3 totals 17 residues. The CDR3 protein is CATSESLAGGPDNEQFF. CDR3 nucleotides: TGTGCCACCAGTGAGTCTCTAGCGGGAGGGCCGGACAATGAGCAGTTCTTC.

The chain combines TRBV28 with TRBJ2-1, with 12 bases identical to TRBD2. J gave up 4 bases and V 4 bases, and 5 bases lay outside the gene matches. The germline V gene has CDR1 MDHEN and CDR2 SYDVKM. The CDR3 has 16 amino acids. The CDR3 is CASSWGTSGLYNEQFF. CDR3 coding DNA: TGTGCCAGCAGTTGGGGGACTAGCGGGCTGTACAATGAGCAGTTCTTC.

The gene calls are TRBV19 and TRBJ1-1, with 8 bases fitting TRBD1. V shed 6 bases and J 8 bases; nucleotides not matched to a gene: 8. The CDR3 totals 13 residues. Germline V gene lookup returns CDR1 LNHDA and CDR2 SQIVND (reference sequence). This CDR3 reads CASRATGTGEAFF. CDR3 bases: TGTGCCAGTAGGGCCACCGGGACAGGAGAAGCTTTCTTT.

The chain carries TRBV29-1 and TRBJ2-7; TRBD1 might be the D (7 bases). Germline CDR1 reads SQVTM; CDR2 reads ANQGSEA. V lost 5 bases and J lost 7, with 12 bases in between. The CDR3 is 11 residues long. The CDR3 sequence: CSVLTGREQYV. CDR3 DNA: TGCAGCGTTCTGACAGGGAGGGAGCAGTACGTC.

The genes are TRBV28 and TRBJ2-7; the D gene is possibly TRBD2 (5 bases). This CDR3 is 16 amino acids long. Germline values: CDR1 MDHEN, CDR2 SYDVKM. Deletions cut 1 base from V and 0 bases from J, with 13 bases between. This CDR3 is CASSLSGLRSSYEQYF. CDR3 DNA sequence: TGTGCCAGCAGTTTATCAGGACTCAGAAGCTCCTACGAGCAGTACTTC.

This clone has a handful of counts. The gene calls are TRBV2 and TRBJ1-5; D gene unclear. The ends were cut back, 4 bases at V and 7 bases at J, with 14 bases in the middle. Germline V lookup: CDR1 SNHLY, CDR2 FYNNEI. The CDR3 covers 14 residues. The CDR3: CASSALEAIQPQHF. The CDR3 DNA sequence: TGTGCCAGCAGTGCCCTTGAGGCTATCCAGCCCCAGCATTTT.

The chain joins TRBV24-1 to TRBJ1-5; the D gene is possibly TRBD1 (6 bases). Germline V gene lookup returns CDR1 KGHDR and CDR2 SFDVKD. The CDR3 extends over 15 amino acids. V was trimmed by 3 bases and J by 2 bases, leaving 10 bases between them. The CDR3 is CATSDPQGGNQPQHF. The DNA for the CDR3 is TGTGCCACCAGTGATCCACAGGGCGGCAATCAGCCCCAGCATTTT.

The rearrangement links TRBV4-3 to TRBJ2-3; tentatively, D is TRBD2 (5 bases). Germline V gene data show CDR1 as LGHNA and CDR2 as YSLEER. The CDR3 sequence is 16 residues long. The V and J ends lost 0 bases and 0 bases respectively, with 10 bases between them. The CDR3 nucleotides are TGCGCCAGCAGCCAAGAAAACGGGATCAGCACAGATACGCAGTATTTT. Translation: CASSQENGISTDTQYF.

This clone was detected many times. The chain has TRBV30 and TRBJ1-2; D remains unclear. The CDR3 is 14 residues long. Germline CDR1 reads GTSNPN; CDR2 reads SVGIG (reference sequence). V was trimmed by 2 bases and J by 0 bases, leaving 10 bases between them. The CDR3 loop is CAWSPTRTNYGYTF. In DNA, the CDR3 is TGTGCCTGGAGTCCGACACGTACTAACTATGGCTACACCTTC.

This chain joins TRBV28 and TRBJ2-7; D is possibly TRBD2 (6 bases). CDR1 MDHEN and CDR2 SYDVKM come from the germline V gene. This CDR3 has 14 amino acids. Trimming shortened V by 5 bases and J by 4 bases, and 15 bases separated the two germline ends. CDR3 sequence: CASSAYSGRYEQYF. In DNA form, the CDR3 reads TGTGCCAGCAGTGCCTATAGCGGAAGATACGAGCAGTACTTC.

Only one count was recorded for this clone. CDR3 sequence (DNA): TGTGCCAGCAGCTCGGGACAGGGATACAATGAGCAGTTCTTC. Amino acids: CASSSGQGYNEQFF. The genes are TRBV7-2 and TRBJ2-1; 9 bases map to TRBD1. V lost 4 bases and J lost 4; bases outside the gene matches: 2. This CDR3 comprises 14 residues. Germline CDR1 and CDR2: SGHTA and FQGNSA. Complete variable domain (other parts from reference TRBV7-2 and TRBJ2-1): GAGVSQSPSNKVTEKGKDVELRCDPISGHTALYWYRQSLGQGLEFLIYFQGNSAPDKSGLPSDRFSAERTGGSVSTLTIQRTQQEDSAVYLCASSSGQGYNEQFFGPGTRLTVL.

This chain links TRBV12-3 or TRBV12-4 with TRBJ2-1; no clear D gene. This CDR3 is built from 11 residues. Between the trimmed V and J ends, which lost 6 bases and 4 bases, there was a span of 4 bases. CDR3 sequence reads: CASSQYNEQFF. Written as DNA, the CDR3 is TGTGCCAGCAGCCAATACAATGAGCAGTTCTTC.

This chain joins TRBV6-5 and TRBJ2-7, with 11 bases matching TRBD2. After removal of 6 bases from V and 6 bases from J, the junction contained 10 bases not matched to a gene. CDR1 MNHEY and CDR2 SVGAGI come from the germline V gene. The CDR3 is made up of 15 amino acids. The CDR3: CASRPGTSGTSEQYF. In nucleotides, the CDR3 is TGTGCCAGCAGACCCGGGACTAGCGGCACCTCCGAGCAGTACTTC.

V usage is TRBV19 and J usage is TRBJ1-4; D possibly corresponds to TRBD1 (6 bases). Germline values: CDR1 LNHDA, CDR2 SQIVND (reference sequence). The ends were cut back, 4 bases at V and 8 bases at J, with 14 bases in the middle. The CDR3 has 14 residues. The CDR3, as DNA: TGTGCCAGTAGTACCGACCGTCAGGGGGAAAAACTGTTTTTT. It yields the protein CASSTDRQGEKLFF.

V and J are TRBV7-2 and TRBJ2-1; maybe TRBD2 (6 bases). The V end lost 6 bases, the J end lost 1 base, and 16 bases lay between the germline ends. Germline CDR1 SGHTA, CDR2 FQGNSA. This CDR3 is 16 amino acids long. The DNA for the CDR3 is TGTGCCAGCAGGCTCACTAGGGAGGTATCCTACAATGAGCAGTTCTTC. Its translation: CASRLTREVSYNEQFF.

The chain is built from TRBV5-1 and TRBJ1-1; 10 bases align to TRBD1. The CDR3 runs to 17 residues. CDR1 SGHRS and CDR2 YFSETQ come from the germline V gene. Trimming removed 0 bases from V and 7 bases from J; junction bases left unmatched: 12. The CDR3 DNA reads as TGCGCCAGCAGCTTGGCCCTCCTCCGGGACAGGGGTGATGAAGCTTTCTTT. It encodes CASSLALLRDRGDEAFF.

The chain is built from TRBV27 and TRBJ2-2, with TRBD1 as a possible D gene (6 bases). Germline CDR1 and CDR2: MNHEY and SMNVEV (reference sequence). The CDR3 length is 14 residues. Trimming took 4 bases from V and 6 from J, leaving 12 bases between them. CDR3 nucleotides: TGTGCCAGCAGTTCGACCACAGGGCCCGGGGAGCTGTTTTTT. This translates into CASSSTTGPGELFF.

The chain couples TRBV24-1 to TRBJ2-5; D perhaps matches TRBD2 (5 bases). Germline V gene lookup returns CDR1 KGHDR and CDR2 SFDVKD. The germline V and J ends were trimmed by 6 bases and 2 bases, with 15 bases remaining between them. This CDR3 contains 15 residues. The DNA of the CDR3 is TGTGCCACCAGTCCCGGGGTGGCTGAACAAGAGACCCAGTACTTC. Translation gives CATSPGVAEQETQYF.

The table lists this clone with a count of one. The chain combines TRBV5-1 with TRBJ2-3; 12 positions match TRBD2. The CDR3 has 15 amino acids. Germline CDR1 SGHRS, CDR2 YFSETQ. With 3 bases clipped from V and 3 bases from J, the junction kept 2 bases outside the gene matches. The CDR3 loop is CASSWTSGTTDTQYF. In nucleotides, the CDR3 is TGCGCCAGCAGCTGGACTAGCGGGACGACAGATACGCAGTATTTT.

DNA of the CDR3: TGTGCCAGCAGAACTCTAGCGGCCACAGATACGCAGTATTTT. Translation: CASRTLAATDTQYF. The chain recombines TRBV6-5 with TRBJ2-3, with 7 nucleotides matching TRBD2. The CDR3 contains 14 residues. V lost 6 bases, J lost 2 bases, and 5 bases stayed unmatched. In germline, CDR1 is MNHEY, CDR2 SVGAGI.